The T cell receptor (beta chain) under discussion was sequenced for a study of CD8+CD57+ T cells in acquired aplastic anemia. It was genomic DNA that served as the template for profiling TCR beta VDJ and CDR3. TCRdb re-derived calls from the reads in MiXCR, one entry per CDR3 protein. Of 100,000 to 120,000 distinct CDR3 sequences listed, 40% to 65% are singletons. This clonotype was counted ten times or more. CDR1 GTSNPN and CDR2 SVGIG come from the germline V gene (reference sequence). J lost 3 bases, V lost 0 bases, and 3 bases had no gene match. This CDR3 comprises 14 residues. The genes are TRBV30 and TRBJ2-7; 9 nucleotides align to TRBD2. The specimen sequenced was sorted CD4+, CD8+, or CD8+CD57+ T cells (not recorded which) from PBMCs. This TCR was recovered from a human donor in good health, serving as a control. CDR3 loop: CAWSVASGNYEQYF. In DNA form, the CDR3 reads TGTGCCTGGAGTGTAGCTAGCGGGAACTACGAGCAGTACTTC.